Listed below are T cell receptor beta chains from one sample, sequenced in a study of Tregs in tolerant kidney transplant recipients. Here immunoSEQ multiplex PCR was the method, and the copy in TCRdb shows in-frame clones only, minus some. The sample records 60,000 to 95,000 clones, 95% to 98% being singletons. This sample comprised CD4+ T cells from blood, obtained before the transplant. The receptors originated from a human donor who received a combined kidney and bone marrow transplant. Each CDR3 is given with its conserved first and last residue. A D gene is named only where the DNA matches it firmly. Clone size appears in some rows only: once, few, many, or a class for an expanded clone.

j_call | clone_size | v_call | d_call | cdr3_nt | cdr3_aa
TRBJ2-5 | NA | TRBV9 | TRBD2 | TGTGCCAGCAGTCGAAAACTAGCGGCCCAAGAGACCCAGTACTTC | CASSRKLAAQETQYF
TRBJ2-7 | NA | TRBV11-3 | NA | TGTGCCAGCAGAACGGGATCCGAGCAGTACTTC | CASRTGSEQYF
TRBJ2-6 | NA | TRBV29-1 | NA | TGCAGCGTCTCGGGGGCTGGGGCCAACGTCCTGACTTTC | CSVSGAGANVLTF
TRBJ2-5 | NA | TRBV4-3 | NA | TGCGCCAGCAGCCAAGGGGGAGGCTCGTATGTAGAGACCCAGTACTTC | CASSQGGGSYVETQYF
TRBJ2-3 | NA | TRBV5-4 | TRBD2 | TGTGCCAGCAGCCGGGGGAGGGCTCCTAGCACAGATACGCAGTATTTT | CASSRGRAPSTDTQYF
TRBJ2-1 | NA | TRBV7-6 | NA | TGTGCCAGCAGCCACACAAGCTCCTACAATGAGCAGTTCTTC | CASSHTSSYNEQFF
TRBJ1-1 | NA | TRBV5-1 | NA | TGCGCCAGCAGCTTGGGACAGAAGAACACTGAAGCTTTCTTT | CASSLGQKNTEAFF
TRBJ2-3 | NA | TRBV7-3 | NA | TGTGCCAGCAGCTTAAAGGCAGGGCTCCCGCAGTATTTT | CASSLKAGLPQYF
TRBJ2-3 | NA | TRBV7-3 | TRBD2 | TGTGCCAGCAGCCCCGGACTAGCCACAGATACGCAGTATTTT | CASSPGLATDTQYF
TRBJ2-3 | NA | TRBV30 | TRBD2 | TGTGCCTGGAGTGAAGGGACTAGCGGGGTTAGCACAGATACGCAGTATTTT | CAWSEGTSGVSTDTQYF
TRBJ1-2 | NA | TRBV18 | TRBD1 | TGTGCCAGCTCAATCTTTGACAGGGGATATAGCTATGGCTACACCTTC | CASSIFDRGYSYGYTF
TRBJ1-4 | NA | TRBV5-1 | TRBD1 | TGCGCCAGCAGCTCCCTAATCGGACAGGGAAGGGAAAAACTGTTTTTT | CASSSLIGQGREKLFF
TRBJ2-2 | NA | TRBV21-1 | NA | TGTGCCAGCAGCAACCTCGGGCAGGGGGCAAACACCGGGGAGCTGTTTTTT | CASSNLGQGANTGELFF
TRBJ1-2 | NA | TRBV6-5 | NA | TGTGCCAGCAGAACAGGGAACTATGGCTACACCTTC | CASRTGNYGYTF
TRBJ2-3 | NA | TRBV10-3 | NA | TGTGCCATCAGGGCCCCCCGGGCAGATACGCAGTATTTT | CAIRAPRADTQYF
TRBJ2-1 | NA | TRBV28 | NA | TGTGCCAGCAGTTTAATGGGGCAAGCTCACAATGAGCAGTTCTTC | CASSLMGQAHNEQFF
TRBJ2-5 | NA | TRBV7-2 | NA | TGTGCCAGCAGCCCGGGCAGGGTCTCGAGGTGGGAGACCCAGTACTTC | CASSPGRVSRWETQYF
TRBJ2-1 | NA | TRBV27 | NA | TGTGCCAGCAGTTTAATGGCGGTAAATGAGCAGTTCTTC | CASSLMAVNEQFF
TRBJ2-7 | NA | TRBV11-2 | TRBD1 | TGTGCCAGCAGCTCTTACAGGGGGCGGGGTGAGCAGTACTTC | CASSSYRGRGEQYF
TRBJ2-7 | NA | TRBV10-3 | TRBD1 | TGTGCCATCAGTGAGTCCAGGACAGGGAGCTCCTACGAGCAGTACTTC | CAISESRTGSSYEQYF
TRBJ2-7 | NA | TRBV6-5 | TRBD1 | TGTGCCAGCAGTGCGGGACAGGGATTCACGGAGCAGTACTTC | CASSAGQGFTEQYF
TRBJ2-5 | NA | TRBV15 | TRBD2 | TGTGCCACCAGCAGGAAGACTAGCGGGGCGTACCAAGAGACCCAGTACTTC | CATSRKTSGAYQETQYF
TRBJ1-2 | NA | TRBV28 | NA | TGTGCCAGCAGTTTAGCGGGGGTAGTCTATGGCTACACCTTC | CASSLAGVVYGYTF
TRBJ2-5 | NA | TRBV4-3 | NA | TGCGCCAGCAGCCAAGAAGGCGACTCCTGGGAGACCCAGTACTTC | CASSQEGDSWETQYF
TRBJ2-1 | NA | TRBV11-2 | NA | TGTGCCAGCAGCTCCCGTGGGGGCCTCGATGAGCAGTTCTTC | CASSSRGGLDEQFF
TRBJ1-1 | NA | TRBV19 | TRBD1 | TGTGCCAGTAATAACAGGGGACAGGGGGCCTATGAGGAAGCTTTCTTT | CASNNRGQGAYEEAFF
TRBJ2-1 | once | TRBV11-2 | NA | TGTGCCAGCAGCCCAGCGGCCCTCTCCTACAATGAGCAGTTCTTC | CASSPAALSYNEQFF
TRBJ2-3 | NA | TRBV30 | TRBD2 | TGTGCCTGGAATTGGCTAGCGGGAGCAGATACGCAGTATTTT | CAWNWLAGADTQYF
TRBJ2-2 | NA | TRBV7-9 | NA | TGTGCCAGCAGCTTAGTTGTCAGGGTGTCCACCGGGGAGCTGTTTTTT | CASSLVVRVSTGELFF
TRBJ2-3 | NA | TRBV7-2 | TRBD2 | TGTGCCAGCAGCGAGCGGGGGTCACCCACAGATACGCAGTATTTT | CASSERGSPTDTQYF
TRBJ1-5 | few | TRBV14 | NA | TGTGCCAGCAGCCAGGGAGGGTTCAATCAGCCCCAGCATTTT | CASSQGGFNQPQHF
TRBJ2-2 | NA | TRBV7-2 | TRBD2 | TGTGCCAGCAGCTTCTCTTCCCGGACTAGCTTCGGGGAGCTGTTTTTT | CASSFSSRTSFGELFF
TRBJ2-1 | NA | TRBV4-2 | TRBD1 | TGTGCCAGCAGCCAGGATCAGCCGGGACAGGGTTTAATCCGTGAGCAGTTCTTC | CASSQDQPGQGLIREQFF
TRBJ1-5 | NA | TRBV28 | NA | TGTGCCAGCAGCGAGACTACAGGGCGACGCAATCAGCCCCAGCATTTT | CASSETTGRRNQPQHF
TRBJ1-4 | NA | TRBV6-5 | NA | TGTGCCAGCAGTTGGCTGGGACAAACATCTGAACTGTTTTTT | CASSWLGQTSELFF
TRBJ2-7 | NA | TRBV4-1 | TRBD1 | TGCGCCAGCAGCCAAGCACAGGGGGCCTACGAGCAGTACTTC | CASSQAQGAYEQYF
TRBJ2-7 | NA | TRBV5-4 | TRBD1 | TGTGCCAGCAGCTTGACGACAGGGGGACGGGAGCAGTACTTC | CASSLTTGGREQYF
TRBJ1-1 | once | TRBV6-6 | NA | TGTGCCAGCAGTTCCTGGGGGCGGGAAGCTTTCTTT | CASSSWGREAFF
TRBJ2-2 | NA | TRBV5-1 | TRBD1 | TGCGCCAGCAGCTTGGGGTTACAGGGGACGAACACCGGGGAGCTGTTTTTT | CASSLGLQGTNTGELFF
TRBJ2-4 | NA | TRBV5-3 | NA | TGTGCCAGAAACCCCCCCCGGGGTTTATACATTCAGTACTTC | CARNPPRGLYIQYF
TRBJ1-6 | NA | TRBV5-1 | TRBD1 | TGCGCCAGCAGCCTGGGTGTCGTACAGGGGGGAGCACCCCTCCACTTT | CASSLGVVQGGAPLHF
TRBJ1-1 | NA | TRBV7-9 | NA | TGTGCCAGCAGCTTAGCCATGAACACTGAAGCTTTCTTT | CASSLAMNTEAFF
TRBJ2-3 | NA | TRBV7-7 | TRBD2 | TGTGCCAGCAGCTTAACCCACGGGGGGGGCACAGATACGCAGTATTTT | CASSLTHGGGTDTQYF
TRBJ1-2 | NA | TRBV2 | NA | TGTGCCAGCAGTCAAATCCGCAGGGAAAACTATGGCTACACCTTC | CASSQIRRENYGYTF
TRBJ2-5 | NA | TRBV6-5 | NA | TGTGCCAGCAGCCCTAGCTTCGCGGTCCAAGAGACCCAGTACTTC | CASSPSFAVQETQYF
TRBJ1-4 | NA | TRBV7-8 | TRBD1 | TGTGCCAGCTACCAGGGGCGGACAGGGCATAATGAAAAACTGTTTTTT | CASYQGRTGHNEKLFF
TRBJ1-2 | once | TRBV10-3 | NA | TGTGCCATCAGTGAGTCGAGGGTTGCCTATGGCTACACCTTC | CAISESRVAYGYTF
TRBJ1-5 | NA | TRBV30 | TRBD1 | TGTGCCTGGAGACGGACAGGGGGGCAGCCCCAGCATTTT | CAWRRTGGQPQHF
TRBJ2-5 | NA | TRBV13 | TRBD2 | TGTGCCAGCAGCTCGGGACTAGCGGGGTTGGAGACCCAGTACTTC | CASSSGLAGLETQYF
TRBJ2-3 | NA | TRBV4-1 | TRBD2 | TGCGCCAGCAGCCACGGGACTAGCGGGAGTTATATAGATACGCAGTATTTT | CASSHGTSGSYIDTQYF
TRBJ2-7 | NA | TRBV16 | TRBD2 | TGTGCCAGCAGCCAATCAGCAGCGGGGGGTCCTTACGAGCAGTACTTC | CASSQSAAGGPYEQYF
TRBJ1-1 | NA | TRBV27 | NA | TGTGCCGGCAGTTCGGCCACAGGCTTGAACACTGAAGCTTTCTTT | CAGSSATGLNTEAFF
TRBJ1-4 | NA | TRBV5-1 | TRBD1 | TGCGCCAGCAGCGGTACGGGACAGCTTAATGAAAAACTGTTTTTT | CASSGTGQLNEKLFF
TRBJ2-2 | NA | TRBV4-3 | NA | TGCGCCAGCAGCCAAGAGTTTTCGGGCACCGGGGAGCTGTTTTTT | CASSQEFSGTGELFF
TRBJ1-5 | once | TRBV7-2 | TRBD1 | TGTGCCAGCAGCTTAGAAGGGGGCCGGTACTCGCCCCAGCATTTT | CASSLEGGRYSPQHF
TRBJ1-1 | NA | TRBV19 | NA | TGTGCCAGTAGTATGTTGCGGAGGGGGAACACTGAAGCTTTCTTT | CASSMLRRGNTEAFF
TRBJ2-1 | NA | TRBV9 | NA | TGTGCCAGCAGTCGTATCCGCGGGGATAATGAGCAGTTCTTC | CASSRIRGDNEQFF